This T cell receptor (beta chain) was sequenced for a study of blood T cell repertoires in COVID-19. This clone was seen only once. The germline CDR1 and CDR2 sequences are LGHDT and YNNKEL (reference sequence). V lost 1 base to trimming and J lost 7 bases, with 14 bases between them. The CDR3 consists of 15 residues. Assay used: immunoSEQ multiplex PCR; TCRdb lists only in-frame clones, some missing. The sample has 250,000 or so clones; 80% to 90% are singletons. The TCR originated in a woman aged 25 to 39 who had been exposed to COVID-19. V gene TRBV3-1 (or the pseudogene TRBV3-2) combines with J gene TRBJ2-1; TRBD1 might be the D (6 bases). Material for sequencing was PBMCs or T cells enriched from blood (not recorded which). This CDR3 is CASSQVAGVRNEQFF. The CDR3 nucleotides are TGTGCCAGCAGCCAAGTGGCAGGGGTGAGAAATGAGCAGTTCTTC.